This is a list of T cell receptor beta chains from one sample in a study of blood T cell repertoires in COVID-19. Using immunoSEQ multiplex PCR, the repertoire was profiled, and TCRdb retains in-frame clones only, with some absent. Of around 100,000 clones in the sample, around four fifths are singletons; the top ten hold roughly 13%. The sample was peripheral blood. The receptors here all came from a man over 45 with active or convalescent COVID-19. The CDR3 runs from the conserved cysteine through the conserved F or W. A D gene is named only where the DNA matches it firmly. Size tells how often a clone was seen (once, few, many) or the class of an expanded clone, and some rows leave it out.

V	size	D	J	CDR3	DNA
TRBV7-2	NA	NA	TRBJ1-2	CASSLDWSDTPYGYTF	TGTGCCAGCAGCTTAGATTGGTCGGACACACCCTATGGCTACACCTTC
TRBV11-1	few	TRBD2	TRBJ2-3	CASCRQAGGGTDTQYF	TGTGCCAGCTGTCGCCAAGCGGGAGGAGGCACAGATACGCAGTATTTT
TRBV7-2	NA	TRBD1	TRBJ1-2	CASSTPTGYRNGYTF	TGTGCCAGCAGCACCCCGACAGGGTATAGAAATGGCTACACCTTC
TRBV7-8	NA	NA	TRBJ2-7	CASSEGVDEQYF	TGTGCCAGCAGCGAAGGGGTAGATGAGCAGTACTTC
TRBV27	NA	TRBD2	TRBJ2-7	CASSFGLAGYEQYF	TGTGCCAGCAGTTTTGGACTAGCGGGCTACGAGCAGTACTTC
TRBV5-1	NA	TRBD2	TRBJ2-1	CASSLVFAGEYNEQFF	TGCGCCAGCAGCTTGGTGTTCGCGGGAGAATACAATGAGCAGTTCTTC
TRBV19	NA	TRBD2	TRBJ2-1	CASSILAGAKGNEQFF	TGTGCCAGTAGTATACTAGCGGGAGCAAAAGGCAATGAGCAGTTCTTC
TRBV15	NA	NA	TRBJ1-2	CATSREEGSYGYTF	TGTGCCACCAGCAGAGAGGAGGGAAGCTATGGCTACACCTTC
TRBV5-1	NA	TRBD1	TRBJ2-7	CASSLQGAVYEQYF	TGCGCCAGCAGCTTGCAGGGGGCCGTCTACGAGCAGTACTTC
TRBV4-1	NA	NA	TRBJ1-1	CASSQNGQNTEAFF	TGCGCCAGCAGCCAGAACGGACAGAACACTGAAGCTTTCTTT
TRBV7-9	NA	NA	TRBJ2-7	CASSSGRVYEQYF	TGTGCCAGCAGCTCGGGCAGGGTCTACGAGCAGTACTTC
TRBV19	NA	TRBD1	TRBJ2-7	CASRGTDGFNEQYF	TGTGCCAGTAGGGGGACAGATGGTTTCAACGAGCAGTACTTC
TRBV6-5	NA	NA	TRBJ2-5	CASRRLAGVLETQYF	TGTGCCAGCAGGCGATTGGCAGGGGTTCTTGAGACCCAGTACTTC